Each of the 12 T cell receptor beta chains below was sequenced from the same sample in a study of blood T cell repertoires in COVID-19 (dated by TCRdb to the early 2020s). The library was built by means of the immunoSEQ multiplex PCR assay. In TCRdb, the immuneACCESS table is reduced to in-frame sequences with V and J assigned. These tables do not hold every clone; where another copy was compared, an unresolved V gene accounts for under half, and the others remain unexplained. In this sample the table shows about 110,000 clones, 70% to 80% of which occur a single time. Jointly, the top ten make up roughly 0.9% of the sample. Specimen: peripheral blood. The source is a human donor with acute or convalescent COVID-19. The donor label of this sample is uncertain.

This clone has ten or more counts. The rearrangement joins TRBV18 to TRBJ1-6, with D unresolved. Deletions cut 2 bases from V and 5 bases from J, with 10 bases between. CDR1 and CDR2 from the germline V gene are KGHSH and LQKENI. This CDR3 has 15 amino acids. The CDR3 nucleotides are TGTGCCAGCTCACCAGGGAAGCGGGATAATTCACCCCTCCACTTT. It translates to CASSPGKRDNSPLHF.

This chain uses TRBV9 with TRBJ2-3; D is perhaps TRBD1 (5 bases). The CDR3 spans 15 residues. Trimming stripped 4 bases from V and 2 bases from J, with 14 bases between. The germline gives CDR1 SGDLS, CDR2 YYNGEE. The CDR3 loop reads CASSLQAAPTDTQYF. CDR3 DNA: TGTGCCAGCAGCCTACAGGCTGCCCCCACAGATACGCAGTATTTT.

CDR3 sequence (DNA): TGTGCCAGTAGTAGGGGACTAGCGGGGAGGGATGAGCAGTTCTTC. It yields the protein CASSRGLAGRDEQFF. The rearrangement links TRBV19 to TRBJ2-1; 13 bases are shared with TRBD2. The CDR3 has 15 residues. Germline loops: CDR1 LNHDA, CDR2 SQIVND (reference sequence). Germline trimming cut 4 bases from V and 8 bases from J; bases unmatched to any gene: 5.

V gene TRBV29-1 combines with J gene TRBJ1-1; the match to TRBD1 covers 7 bases. This CDR3 spans 13 amino acids. Germline V gene data show CDR1 as SQVTM and CDR2 as ANQGSEA. J gave up 6 bases and V 5 bases, and 9 bases lay outside the gene matches. CDR3 coding DNA: TGCAGCGTTATAGCACAGGGGCTCGCTGAAGCTTTCTTT. It codes for CSVIAQGLAEAFF. The entire variable domain, with the rest obtained from reference TRBV29-1 and TRBJ1-1, is as follows: SAVISQKPSRDICQRGTSLTIQCQVDSQVTMMFWYRQQPGQSLTLIATANQGSEATYESGFVIDKFPISRPNLTFSTLTVSNMSPEDSSIYLCSVIAQGLAEAFFGQGTRLTVV.

This chain joins TRBV19 and TRBJ2-7, with 10 bases identical to TRBD1. CDR1 is LNHDA and CDR2 is SQIVND in the germline V gene (reference sequence). After removal of 7 bases from V and 4 bases from J, the junction contained 7 bases not matched to a gene. The CDR3 has 14 amino acids. CDR3 sequence (DNA): TGTGCCAGTAATCATCGGGACAGGGGATACGAGCAGTACTTC. This sequence encodes CASNHRDRGYEQYF.

The V gene is TRBV25-1, the J gene TRBJ1-1; D is undetermined. V was shortened by 7 bases and J by 1 base, with 7 bases between the two germline ends. The CDR3 has 12 residues. CDR1 is MGHDK and CDR2 is SYGVNS in the germline V gene. CDR3 region: CASIASNTEAFF. The CDR3 region has the DNA TGTGCCAGCATAGCGTCGAACACTGAAGCTTTCTTT.

The rearrangement links TRBV10-1 to TRBJ2-7, with D possibly matching TRBD2 (7 bases). V lost 6 bases, J lost 3 bases, and 12 bases lay in between. The V gene's germline CDR1 is WNHNN and CDR2 SYGVQD (reference sequence). CDR3 size: 13 residues. DNA for the CDR3: TGCGCCAGCAGGGGGGGGGACAACTACGAGCAGTACTTC. Translation: CASRGGDNYEQYF.

The V and J genes are TRBV2 and TRBJ2-5; 8 nucleotides match TRBD1. This CDR3 comprises 15 residues. The germline V gene encodes CDR1 SNHLY and CDR2 FYNNEI. The trim removed 4 bases at V and 2 bases at J, leaving 6 bases unmatched. The DNA of the CDR3 is TGTGCCAGCAGTGGGACAGGGTCCCCTCAAGAGACCCAGTACTTC. Translating it yields CASSGTGSPQETQYF. Combining the CDR3 with reference TRBV2 and TRBJ2-5 gives the whole variable domain EPEVTQTPSHQVTQMGQEVILRCVPISNHLYFYWYRQILGQKVEFLVSFYNNEISEKSEIFDDQFSVERPDGSNFTLKIRSTKLEDSAMYFCASSGTGSPQETQYFGPGTRLLVL.

The rearrangement uses TRBV30 and TRBJ1-6; 7 nucleotides agree with TRBD1. The germline V gene encodes CDR1 GTSNPN and CDR2 SVGIG (reference sequence). The trim removed 1 base at V and 9 bases at J, leaving 6 bases unmatched. The CDR3 runs to 14 residues. The chain's CDR3 is CAWSGRGRGSPLHF. CDR3 bases: TGTGCCTGGAGTGGAAGGGGGCGAGGTTCACCCCTCCACTTT.

This sequence joins TRBV5-1 and TRBJ1-1; TRBD1 agrees at 7 bases. Germline V lookup: CDR1 SGHRS, CDR2 YFSETQ. The V and J ends lost 4 bases and 5 bases, in that order; junction bases with no gene match: 8. CDR3 size: 14 residues. CDR3 DNA sequence: TGCGCCAGCAGCGTCACAGGGGAAAAGACTGAAGCTTTCTTT. It yields the protein CASSVTGEKTEAFF.

The chain joins TRBV6-6 to TRBJ1-5; D gene uncertain. The CDR3 is made up of 12 amino acids. The ends were cut back, 8 bases at V and 4 bases at J, with 9 bases in the middle. Germline CDR1 is MNHNY and CDR2 is SVGAGI (reference sequence). Here the CDR3 reads CASGEGNQPQHF. In DNA form, the CDR3 reads TGTGCCAGCGGCGAGGGTAATCAGCCCCAGCATTTT.

The chain joins TRBV4-2 to TRBJ1-2; 7 bases line up with TRBD1. This CDR3 has 15 amino acids. Germline CDR1 reads LGHNA; CDR2 reads YNFKEQ. V dropped 4 bases and J dropped 8; count of bases not matched to a gene: 13. In DNA, the CDR3 is TGTGCCAGCAGCCTCCTCGGACAGGCAACTGGGGGCTACACCTTC. The encoded protein is CASSLLGQATGGYTF.